This T cell receptor beta chain was captured in a study of molecular identifiers for immune sequencing clone quantification. Whole-study findings and limits: Spiked Jurkat TCR RNA originating from one cell could reportedly be identified amid more than 800,000 naive cells.

MiXCR, applied by TCRdb to the PCR reads, yields one record per CDR3 protein. Of approximately 680,000 distinct CDR3 sequences in the sample, roughly 27% were seen once. With respect to this clonotype: Its antigen is not known.

This sequence originates from a human donor in good health. Some libraries in this study had Jurkat cell RNA spiked in. Sequences were obtained from naive CD8+ T cells from blood, with Jurkat cell RNA spiked in. Documented subset: FACS-sorted CD8+CD4-CCR7+CD45RA+ naive T cells.

The CDR3 DNA is TGCAGTGCTAGAGATGGGACAACTAATGAAAAACTGTTTTTT. Encoded protein: CSARDGTTNEKLFF. The rearrangement joins TRBV20-1 to TRBJ1-4; D is undetermined. Trimming stripped 0 bases from V and 0 bases from J, with 5 bases between. Germline V lookup: CDR1 DFQATT, CDR2 SNEGSKA (reference sequence). The CDR3 runs 14 residues.